The 30 T cell receptor beta chains below were found in one sample sequenced in a study of PD-1 blockade in classical Hodgkin lymphoma (dated by TCRdb to the early 2020s). This specimen's time point label, per the study, means: cycle 4 day 1 (C4D1), after more than five weeks of nivolumab. Every trial patient had relapsed following autologous stem cell transplantation, and prior brentuximab vedotin exposure was what differed among cohorts A, B and C. A Miltenyi CD4+ T cell isolation kit was used for magnetic negative selection to purify CD4+ T cells from thawed PBMCs. Preparation of the library involved the immunoSEQ multiplex PCR assay. TCRdb provides this immuneACCESS table in a form limited to in-frame rearrangements. Some clones are lacking; in checked studies, under half of them reflect an unresolved V gene, and why the rest are absent is not known. The sample table shows about 30,000 clones, and about four fifths are seen once. The top ten clonotypes cover 0.5% to 0.65% of the sample.

This specimen consisted of CD4+ T cells from blood, obtained before the fourth cycle of nivolumab. All receptors come from a human donor with classical Hodgkin lymphoma.

J is TRBJ1-1 and V is TRBV2; weak D call: TRBD1 (5 bases). The CDR3 has 16 residues. Trimming took 6 bases from V and 0 from J, leaving 17 bases between them. Germline values: CDR1 SNHLY, CDR2 FYNNEI. This CDR3 is CASSHPRGGLNTEAFF. As DNA, the CDR3 is TGTGCCAGCAGCCACCCACGGGGGGGTTTGAACACTGAAGCTTTCTTT.

This rearrangement joins TRBV7-9 to TRBJ1-3; D perhaps matches TRBD1 (5 bases). CDR3 size: 14 residues. Trimming pared 6 bases from V and 7 bases from J, leaving 16 bases between. CDR1 is SEHNR and CDR2 is FQNEAQ in the germline V gene (reference sequence). The CDR3 loop is CASRGTSRGNTIYF. CDR3 in DNA: TGTGCCAGCAGGGGGACGTCAAGGGGCAACACCATATATTTT.

The chain uses TRBV7-9 and TRBJ1-2, with no clear D. Trimming removed 1 base at V and 0 bases at J, with 9 bases between. Germline lookup yields CDR1 SEHNR and CDR2 FQNEAQ (reference sequence). The CDR3 totals 15 residues. The CDR3 region is CASSLEIGANYGYTF. CDR3 nucleotide sequence: TGTGCCAGCAGCTTAGAGATAGGTGCTAACTATGGCTACACCTTC. The variable domain in full, completed from reference TRBV7-9 and TRBJ1-2, reads DTGVSQNPRHKITKRGQNVTFRCDPISEHNRLYWYRQTLGQGPEFLTYFQNEAQLEKSRLLSDRFSAERPKGSFSTLEIQRTEQGDSAMYLCASSLEIGANYGYTFGSGTRLTVV.

The V and J genes are TRBV28 and TRBJ1-2; 7 bases are shared with TRBD1. The junction had 8 bases not matched to a gene; V was cut back by 9 bases and J by 4 bases. The germline V gene encodes CDR1 MDHEN and CDR2 SYDVKM. The length of the CDR3 is 13 residues. CDR3 coding DNA: TGTGCCAGTAGACAGGGACGGGGCTATGGCTACACCTTC. This gives the protein CASRQGRGYGYTF.

The chain combines TRBV15 with TRBJ1-1; no firm D call. This CDR3 is built from 14 residues. Per the germline V gene, CDR1 is LNHNV and CDR2 is YYDKDF (reference sequence). V lost 0 bases, J lost 1 base, and 6 bases lay in between. The CDR3 sequence: CATSRDGRNTEAFF. CDR3 nucleotide sequence: TGTGCCACCAGCAGAGATGGGAGGAACACTGAAGCTTTCTTT.

This clone was counted between two and nine times. This sequence joins TRBV4-2 and TRBJ1-6, with TRBD1 identical over 7 bases. CDR3 size: 12 residues. Losses at the gene ends were 2 bases for V and 15 bases for J; bases not matched to a gene: 4. Germline CDR1 LGHNA, CDR2 YNFKEQ. CDR3: CASSQITGVLHF. The CDR3 DNA reads TGTGCCAGCAGCCAAATAACAGGGGTCCTCCACTTT.

DNA for the CDR3: TGCGCCAGCAGCTTCCAGGCTAGCCAAGAGACCCAGTACTTC. Amino acid sequence: CASSFQASQETQYF. This chain joins TRBV5-1 and TRBJ2-5; D ambiguous. Germline values: CDR1 SGHRS, CDR2 YFSETQ. This CDR3 has 14 residues. V dropped 2 bases and J dropped 1 base, with 9 bases sitting between them.

The chain employs TRBV28 and TRBJ1-5; 8 bases align to TRBD1. Trimming took 5 bases from V and 5 from J; bases not matched to a gene: 8. The CDR3 is 15 amino acids. Germline values: CDR1 MDHEN, CDR2 SYDVKM. In nucleotides, the CDR3 is TGTGCCAGCAGTACCGGACAGGGCTCGTATCAGCCCCAGCATTTT. It translates to CASSTGQGSYQPQHF.

The V and J genes are TRBV5-1 and TRBJ1-6, with D maybe TRBD1 (5 bases). V was trimmed by 0 bases and J by 5 bases, leaving 9 bases between them. From germline, CDR1 is SGHRS and CDR2 YFSETQ. This CDR3 has 15 residues. In DNA, the CDR3 is TGCGCCAGCAGCTTGGAGGGACGAAATAATTCACCCCTCCACTTT. Translated: CASSLEGRNNSPLHF.

The V call is TRBV5-1, the J call TRBJ1-1, with a possible D match to TRBD1 (6 bases). The CDR3 covers 13 residues. V was shortened by 6 bases and J by 0 bases, with 9 bases between the two germline ends. Looked up from germline, CDR1 is SGHRS and CDR2 is YFSETQ. The CDR3 is CASIGQMNTEAFF. CDR3 coding DNA: TGCGCCAGCATCGGACAGATGAACACTGAAGCTTTCTTT.

This clone was detected a few times. The rearrangement uses TRBV5-1 and TRBJ1-5, with D maybe TRBD1 (5 bases). The CDR3 runs 13 residues. The ends were cut back, 4 bases at V and 4 bases at J, with 9 bases in the middle. Germline V gene sequence: CDR1 SGHRS, CDR2 YFSETQ. CDR3 nucleotide sequence: TGCGCCAGCAGCCCGGGGGAGAATCAGCCCCAGCATTTT. The encoded protein is CASSPGENQPQHF.

This clone was seen only a few times. The chain combines TRBV5-1 with TRBJ1-2; D possibly corresponds to TRBD1 (6 bases). This CDR3 is built from 14 residues. Germline V lookup: CDR1 SGHRS, CDR2 YFSETQ. The ends were cut back, 4 bases at V and 4 bases at J, with 14 bases in the middle. CDR3 bases: TGCGCCAGCAGCCCCAAGAGGGGGGGCTATGGCTACACCTTC. Translating it yields CASSPKRGGYGYTF.

CDR3 sequence reads: CASSPDGQGRSYEQYF. CDR3 sequence (DNA): TGCGCCAGCAGCCCCGATGGACAGGGAAGATCCTACGAGCAGTACTTC. The chain is built from TRBV5-1 and TRBJ2-7; TRBD1 matches 8 bases. J gave up 1 base and V 4 bases, and 10 bases lay outside the gene matches. This CDR3 is built from 16 residues. From germline, CDR1 is SGHRS and CDR2 YFSETQ. The variable domain in full, with the rest retrieved from reference TRBV5-1 and TRBJ2-7, is KAGVTQTPRYLIKTRGQQVTLSCSPISGHRSVSWYQQTPGQGLQFLFEYFSETQRNKGNFPGRFSGRQFSNSRSEMNVSTLELGDSALYLCASSPDGQGRSYEQYFGPGTRLTVT.

The chain couples TRBV5-1 to TRBJ2-3, with D perhaps matching TRBD2 (6 bases). Germline values: CDR1 SGHRS, CDR2 YFSETQ. V was shortened by 0 bases and J by 4 bases, with 15 bases between the two germline ends. The CDR3 is 16 residues long. In DNA, the CDR3 is TGCGCCAGCAGCTTGGGGGGACTCAGGCTACCAGATACGCAGTATTTT. It specifies CASSLGGLRLPDTQYF.

The rearrangement links TRBV6-6 to TRBJ1-6; no clear D gene. The CDR3 consists of 11 residues. Trimming cost V 7 bases and J 10 bases, with 8 bases left between them. The germline CDR1 and CDR2 sequences are MNHNY and SVGAGI (reference sequence). CDR3 coding DNA: TGTGCCAGCACCTCAGACTCACCCCTCCACTTT. It yields the protein CASTSDSPLHF.

The V gene is TRBV5-1, the J gene TRBJ1-1; D gene uncertain. CDR1 and CDR2 from the germline V gene are SGHRS and YFSETQ. Trimming took off 1 base at V and 4 bases at J, with 8 bases between the two ends. CDR3 length equals 13 residues. CDR3 bases: TGCGCCAGCAGCTTGCTACCTGGCACTGAAGCTTTCTTT. Protein: CASSLLPGTEAFF.

This chain links TRBV15 with TRBJ1-5; D not resolved. CDR3 length equals 12 residues. Germline V gene sequence: CDR1 LNHNV, CDR2 YYDKDF (reference sequence). Deletions cut 0 bases from V and 3 bases from J, with 0 bases between. The CDR3 region has the DNA TGTGCCACCAGCAGAGACAATCAGCCCCAGCATTTT. Encoded protein: CATSRDNQPQHF.

V usage is TRBV19 and J usage is TRBJ1-5; unclear D gene. The CDR3 is 12 residues long. Trimming pared 7 bases from V and 5 bases from J, leaving 9 bases between. Germline CDR1 and CDR2: LNHDA and SQIVND (reference sequence). CDR3 nucleotides: TGTGCCAGTACCAATAATCATCAGCCCCAGCATTTT. This translates into CASTNNHQPQHF.

There are a few counts of this clone. The chain links TRBV5-1 to TRBJ1-2, with D perhaps TRBD1 (6 bases). V lost 4 bases and J lost 6, with 13 bases in between. Germline values: CDR1 SGHRS, CDR2 YFSETQ. The CDR3 loop spans 13 amino acids. The CDR3: CASSHGTSDGYTF. The DNA for the CDR3 is TGCGCCAGCAGCCACGGGACAAGCGATGGCTACACCTTC. Full variable domain (outside the CDR3, taken from reference TRBV5-1 and TRBJ1-2): KAGVTQTPRYLIKTRGQQVTLSCSPISGHRSVSWYQQTPGQGLQFLFEYFSETQRNKGNFPGRFSGRQFSNSRSEMNVSTLELGDSALYLCASSHGTSDGYTFGSGTRLTVV.

In nucleotides, the CDR3 is TGCGCCAGCAGCTCCCCCCCACATGAAAAACTGTTTTTT. Its translation is CASSSPPHEKLFF. The chain recombines TRBV5-1 with TRBJ1-4; D is undetermined. V was shortened by 3 bases and J by 6 bases, with 9 bases between the two germline ends. CDR1 is SGHRS, CDR2 YFSETQ, per germline. This CDR3 contains 13 residues.

The V gene is TRBV5-1, the J gene TRBJ1-1, with TRBD1 as a possible D gene (5 bases). The CDR3 length is 14 residues. Germline CDR1 and CDR2: SGHRS and YFSETQ. Trimming cost V 2 bases and J 1 base, with 9 bases left between them. In DNA form, the CDR3 reads TGCGCCAGCAGCTTCAGGGTGGGGAACACTGAAGCTTTCTTT. Its protein product is CASSFRVGNTEAFF.

This clone was found once. The chain carries TRBV7-9 and TRBJ2-7, with D possibly matching TRBD1 (5 bases). Germline CDR1 reads SEHNR; CDR2 reads FQNEAQ (reference sequence). The CDR3 contains 17 residues. Trimming stripped 1 base from V and 3 bases from J, with 19 bases between. The CDR3, as DNA: TGTGCCAGCAGCTTAGTTAAGGGTAGGGGTTGGAGCTACGAGCAGTACTTC. This codes for CASSLVKGRGWSYEQYF. The full variable domain, rest sourced from reference TRBV7-9 and TRBJ2-7, is DTGVSQNPRHKITKRGQNVTFRCDPISEHNRLYWYRQTLGQGPEFLTYFQNEAQLEKSRLLSDRFSAERPKGSFSTLEIQRTEQGDSAMYLCASSLVKGRGWSYEQYFGPGTRLTVT.

This sequence joins TRBV5-1 and TRBJ2-5, with TRBD1 identical over 9 bases. The ends lost 5 bases at V and 2 bases at J; junction bases unmatched: 4. The CDR3 length is 14 residues. The germline V gene has CDR1 SGHRS and CDR2 YFSETQ. As DNA, the CDR3 is TGCGCCAGCAGACAGGGGGCGCTACAAGAGACCCAGTACTTC. Translated, it gives CASRQGALQETQYF.

The chain recombines TRBV5-1 with TRBJ1-6; 8 positions agree with TRBD1. The V gene end was trimmed by 4 bases and the J gene end by 10 bases; junction bases not matched to a gene: 7. This CDR3 contains 14 residues. Looked up from germline, CDR1 is SGHRS and CDR2 is YFSETQ. This CDR3 is CASSLTGEKSPLHF. In DNA, the CDR3 is TGCGCCAGCAGCCTGACAGGGGAGAAATCACCCCTCCACTTT.

The V and J genes are TRBV10-1 and TRBJ1-5; D is ambiguous. CDR3 length equals 17 residues. CDR1 WNHNN and CDR2 SYGVQD come from the germline V gene (reference sequence). V was trimmed by 3 bases and J by 0 bases, leaving 15 bases between them. The CDR3 protein is CASSDPDRGISNQPQHF. Written as DNA, the CDR3 is TGCGCCAGCAGTGACCCGGATCGGGGAATTAGCAATCAGCCCCAGCATTTT.

This clone was seen only once. The V call is TRBV5-1, the J call TRBJ1-1, with D unresolved. CDR1 is SGHRS, CDR2 YFSETQ, per germline. The CDR3 contains 15 residues. Trimming cost V 0 bases and J 4 bases, with 13 bases left between them. The CDR3 DNA reads as TGCGCCAGCAGCTTGGCCGCCCCCTCGGGCACTGAAGCTTTCTTT. It yields the protein CASSLAAPSGTEAFF.

This clone was counted between two and nine times. This sequence joins TRBV6-6 and TRBJ1-2; D gene uncertain. V lost 2 bases to trimming and J lost 8 bases, with 9 bases between them. The CDR3 extends over 12 amino acids. Germline CDR1 reads MNHNY; CDR2 reads SVGAGI (reference sequence). Written as DNA, the CDR3 is TGTGCCAGCAGTTACAAGGAAAGCGGCTACACCTTC. Amino acids: CASSYKESGYTF.

V is TRBV7-9 and J is TRBJ1-4, with TRBD1 as a possible D gene (5 bases). Trimming pared 2 bases from V and 4 bases from J, leaving 14 bases between. This CDR3 has 16 amino acids. Germline lookup yields CDR1 SEHNR and CDR2 FQNEAQ (reference sequence). CDR3 amino acids: CASSLNLDSVNEKLFF. DNA for the CDR3: TGTGCCAGCAGCTTAAATTTAGACAGTGTTAATGAAAAACTGTTTTTT.

The rearrangement joins TRBV12-5 to TRBJ2-7, with D unresolved. The germline V gene encodes CDR1 LGHNT and CDR2 FRNRAP. The germline V and J ends were trimmed by 0 bases and 7 bases, with 13 bases remaining between them. This CDR3 has 14 residues. Here the CDR3 reads CASGLVLRWVEQYF. The CDR3 DNA follows: TGTGCTAGTGGTTTGGTACTCAGGTGGGTAGAGCAGTACTTC.

The J gene is TRBJ1-5, the V gene TRBV10-3, with TRBD1 as a possible D gene (6 bases). This CDR3 region has 13 residues. The germline gives CDR1 ENHRY, CDR2 SYGVKD. Trimming removed 8 bases at V and 5 bases at J, with 13 bases between. The DNA of the CDR3 is TGTGCCATCCGGGGGCAGTCGGATCAGCCCCAGCATTTT. Translated: CAIRGQSDQPQHF.